This T cell receptor beta chain is from a study of cytomegalovirus exposure and HLA in healthy donors. Regarding the study as a whole: Some public TCRs appeared in many individuals, while most sequences were rare. Common viral pathogens seemed, in a later analysis, to connect with several of the most significant clusters.

About this clone: What it recognizes is unknown.

V lost 6 bases and J 4 bases, leaving 16 bases between the germline ends. The CDR3 extends over 15 amino acids. Germline CDR1 MDHEN, CDR2 SYDVKM. PCR involved 60 Vbeta and 13 Jbeta primers. Clones were sequenced by immunoSEQ multiplex PCR, and TCRdb holds only the in-frame ones, with some missing. This sample carries some 140,000 clones, over 70% of them seen once, and the ten largest clones take 13%. This chain uses TRBV28 with TRBJ1-3; D is perhaps TRBD1 (6 bases). Sequencing was done on a sample of PBMCs. The clonotype comes from a man younger than 45 in good health and CMV-seropositive. The CDR3, as DNA: TGTGCCAGCAGCGCCCCAGGGGCTGCGGGAAACACCATATATTTT. Amino acid sequence: CASSAPGAAGNTIYF. The full variable domain, rest sourced from reference TRBV28 and TRBJ1-3, is DVKVTQSSRYLVKRTGEKVFLECVQDMDHENMFWYRQDPGLGLRLIYFSYDVKMKEKGDIPEGYSVSREKKERFSLILESASTNQTSMYLCASSAPGAAGNTIYFGEGSWLTVV.